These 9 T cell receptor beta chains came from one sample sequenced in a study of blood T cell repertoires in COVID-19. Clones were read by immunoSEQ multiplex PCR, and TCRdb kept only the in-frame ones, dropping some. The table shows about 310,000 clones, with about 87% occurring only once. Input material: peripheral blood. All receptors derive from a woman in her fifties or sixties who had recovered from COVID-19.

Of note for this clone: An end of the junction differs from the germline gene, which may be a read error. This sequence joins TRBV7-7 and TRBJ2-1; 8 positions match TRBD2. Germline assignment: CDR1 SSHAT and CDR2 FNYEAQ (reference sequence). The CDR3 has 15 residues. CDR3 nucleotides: TGTGCTAGCAGCTCCGGGGGGACTAGGGGGAATGAGCAGTTCTTC. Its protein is CASSSGGTRGNEQFF. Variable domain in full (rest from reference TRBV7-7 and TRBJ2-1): GAGVSQSPRYKVTKRGQDVTLRCDPISSHATLYWYQQALGQGPEFLTYFNYEAQPDKSGLPSDRFSAERPEGSISTLTIQRTEQRDSAMYRCASSSGGTRGNEQFFGPGTRLTVL.

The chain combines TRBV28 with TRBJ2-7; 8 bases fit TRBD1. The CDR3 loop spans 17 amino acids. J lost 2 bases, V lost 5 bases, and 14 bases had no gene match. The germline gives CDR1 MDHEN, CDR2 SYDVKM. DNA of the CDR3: TGTGCCAGCAGTCGACTACCAGGGACAGGTGCTACCTACGAGCAGTACTTC. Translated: CASSRLPGTGATYEQYF.

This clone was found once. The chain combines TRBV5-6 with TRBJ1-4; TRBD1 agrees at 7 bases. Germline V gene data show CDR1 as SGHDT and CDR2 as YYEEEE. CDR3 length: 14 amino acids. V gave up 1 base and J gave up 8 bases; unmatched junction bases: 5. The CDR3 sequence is CASSLSWGQEKLFF. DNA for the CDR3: TGTGCCAGCAGCTTGAGCTGGGGACAGGAAAAACTGTTTTTT.

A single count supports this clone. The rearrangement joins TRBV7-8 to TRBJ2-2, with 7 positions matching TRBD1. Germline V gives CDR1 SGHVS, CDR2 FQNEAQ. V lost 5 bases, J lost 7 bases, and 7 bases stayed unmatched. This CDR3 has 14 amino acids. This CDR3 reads CASSLGTAGGELFF. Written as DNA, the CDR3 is TGTGCCAGCAGCCTCGGGACAGCTGGCGGGGAGCTGTTTTTT.

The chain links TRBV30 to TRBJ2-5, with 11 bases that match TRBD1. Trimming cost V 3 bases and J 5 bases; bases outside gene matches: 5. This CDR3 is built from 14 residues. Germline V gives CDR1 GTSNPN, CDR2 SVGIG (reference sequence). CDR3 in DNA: TGTGCCTGGAGGGGGACAGGGGGTTGGGAGACCCAGTACTTC. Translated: CAWRGTGGWETQYF. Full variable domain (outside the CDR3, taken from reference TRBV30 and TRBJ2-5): SQTIHQWPATLVQPVGSPLSLECTVEGTSNPNLYWYRQAAGRGLQLLFYSVGIGQISSEVPQNLSASRPQDRQFILSSKKLLLSDSGFYLCAWRGTGGWETQYFGPGTRLLVL.

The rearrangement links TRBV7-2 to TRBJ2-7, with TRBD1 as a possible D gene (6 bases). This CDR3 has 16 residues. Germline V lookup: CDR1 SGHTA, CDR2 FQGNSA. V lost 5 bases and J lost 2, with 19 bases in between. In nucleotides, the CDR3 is TGTGCCAGCAGCCCCCAGGGGTTGGGGGCGGCCTACGAGCAGTACTTC. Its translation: CASSPQGLGAAYEQYF.

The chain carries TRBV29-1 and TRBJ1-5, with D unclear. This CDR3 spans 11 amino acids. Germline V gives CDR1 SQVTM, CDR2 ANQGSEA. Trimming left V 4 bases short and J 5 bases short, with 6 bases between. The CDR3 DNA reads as TGCAGCGTTGGTGGAGATCAGCCCCAGCATTTT. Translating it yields CSVGGDQPQHF.

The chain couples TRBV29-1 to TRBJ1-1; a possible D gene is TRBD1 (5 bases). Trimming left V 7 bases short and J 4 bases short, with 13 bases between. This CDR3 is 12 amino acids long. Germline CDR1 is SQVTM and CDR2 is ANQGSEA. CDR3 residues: CSATLGGTEAFF. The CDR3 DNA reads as TGCAGCGCGACCCTCGGGGGCACTGAAGCTTTCTTT. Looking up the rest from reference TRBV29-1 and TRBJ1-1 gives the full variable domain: SAVISQKPSRDICQRGTSLTIQCQVDSQVTMMFWYRQQPGQSLTLIATANQGSEATYESGFVIDKFPISRPNLTFSTLTVSNMSPEDSSIYLCSATLGGTEAFFGQGTRLTVV.

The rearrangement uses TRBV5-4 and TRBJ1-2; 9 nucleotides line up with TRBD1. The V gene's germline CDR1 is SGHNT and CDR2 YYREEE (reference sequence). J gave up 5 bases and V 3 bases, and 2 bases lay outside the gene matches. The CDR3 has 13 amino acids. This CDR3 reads CASSSTGGYGYTF. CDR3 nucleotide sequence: TGTGCCAGCAGCTCGACAGGGGGGTATGGCTACACCTTC.